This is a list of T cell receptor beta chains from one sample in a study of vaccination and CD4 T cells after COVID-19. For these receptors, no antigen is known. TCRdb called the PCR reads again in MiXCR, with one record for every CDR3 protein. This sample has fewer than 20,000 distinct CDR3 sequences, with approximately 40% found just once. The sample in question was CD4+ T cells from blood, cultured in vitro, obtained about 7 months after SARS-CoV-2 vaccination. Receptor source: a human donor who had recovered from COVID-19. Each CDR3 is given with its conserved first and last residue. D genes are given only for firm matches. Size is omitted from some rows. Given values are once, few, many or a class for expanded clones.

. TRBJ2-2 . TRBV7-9 CASSPEGGELFF TGTGCCAGCAGCCCTGAAGGCGGGGAGCTGTTTTTT
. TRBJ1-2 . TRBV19 CASSISGTPYGYTF TGTGCCAGTAGTATATCCGGGACACCCTATGGCTACACCTTC
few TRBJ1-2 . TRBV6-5 CASSYTEKQGSYGYTF TGTGCCAGCAGTTACACCGAAAAACAGGGCTCCTATGGCTACACCTTC
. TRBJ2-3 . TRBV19 CASTHLGQASDTQYF TGTGCCAGTACCCACCTGGGGCAGGCTTCAGATACGCAGTATTTT
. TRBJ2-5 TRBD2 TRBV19 CASPRGASGRDRGTQYF TGTGCCAGTCCAAGAGGGGCTAGCGGGAGGGATCGTGGGACCCAGTACTTC
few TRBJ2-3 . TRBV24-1 CATSDLEGVPSTDTQYF TGTGCCACCAGTGATTTAGAGGGAGTACCTAGCACAGATACGCAGTATTTT
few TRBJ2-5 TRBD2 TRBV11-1 CASSPPGTSGGGTQYF TGTGCCAGCAGTCCCCCCGGGACTAGCGGGGGAGGGACCCAGTACTTC
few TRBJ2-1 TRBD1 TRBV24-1 CATSPGTGGYNEQFF TGTGCCACCAGTCCGGGAACAGGGGGCTACAATGAGCAGTTCTTC
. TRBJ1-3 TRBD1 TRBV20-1 CSARYRGSSGNTIYF TGCAGTGCTAGATACAGGGGTTCCTCTGGAAACACCATATATTTT
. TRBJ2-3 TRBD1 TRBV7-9 CASSLVPLDRGHDTQYF TGTGCCAGCAGCTTAGTTCCCCTGGACAGGGGGCATGATACGCAGTATTTT
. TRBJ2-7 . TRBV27 CASSWARSGEQYF TGTGCCAGCAGTTGGGCCAGGTCGGGAGAGCAGTACTTC
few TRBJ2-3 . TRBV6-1 CASSEAVQSTDTQYF TGTGCCAGCAGTGAAGCGGTGCAGAGCACAGATACGCAGTATTTT
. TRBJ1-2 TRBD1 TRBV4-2 CASSLGDRVGGYTF TGTGCCAGCAGCCTTGGGGACAGGGTCGGAGGCTACACCTTC
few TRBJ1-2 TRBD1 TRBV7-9 CASSKTTGVWGYTF TGTGCCAGCAGCAAAACAACAGGGGTTTGGGGCTACACCTTC
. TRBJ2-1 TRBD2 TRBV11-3 CASSGLAVYNEQFF TGTGCCAGCAGCGGACTAGCGGTCTACAATGAGCAGTTCTTC
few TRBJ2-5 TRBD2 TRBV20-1 CSANPLARETQYF TGCAGTGCTAACCCACTAGCGCGAGAGACCCAGTACTTC
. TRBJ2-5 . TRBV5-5 CASSLRTMEETQYF TGTGCCAGCAGCCTACGTACTATGGAAGAGACCCAGTACTTC
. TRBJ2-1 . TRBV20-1 CTIVGGSYNEQFF TGCACAATCGTGGGAGGCTCCTACAATGAGCAGTTCTTC
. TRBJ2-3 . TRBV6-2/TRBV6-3 CASSHTDTQYF TGTGCCAGCAGTCACACAGATACGCAGTATTTT
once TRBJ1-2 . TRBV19 CASSMAGYDGYTF TGTGCCAGTAGTATGGCAGGGTACGATGGCTACACCTTC
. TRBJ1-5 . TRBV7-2 CASSTQTGWNQPQHF TGTGCCAGCAGCACGCAGACAGGATGGAATCAGCCCCAGCATTTT
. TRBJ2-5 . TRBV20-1 CSTRDRLVWETQYF TGCAGTACCAGGGACCGACTAGTTTGGGAGACCCAGTACTTC
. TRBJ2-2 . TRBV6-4 CASSEFGGVTGELFF TGTGCCAGCAGTGAATTCGGGGGAGTCACCGGGGAGCTGTTTTTT
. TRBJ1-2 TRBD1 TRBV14 CASSLTGGLVGYTF TGTGCCAGCAGCTTAACAGGGGGCCTTGTTGGCTACACCTTC
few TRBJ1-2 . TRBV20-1 CSARDSPLGGYTF TGCAGTGCTAGAGATAGTCCCCTTGGGGGCTACACCTTC
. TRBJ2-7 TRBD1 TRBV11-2 CASRPDRWVYEQYF TGTGCCTCCCGCCCGGACAGGTGGGTTTACGAGCAGTACTTC
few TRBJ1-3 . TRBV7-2 CASSFGGAVGNTIYF TGTGCCAGCAGCTTCGGGGGGGCGGTAGGAAACACCATATATTTT
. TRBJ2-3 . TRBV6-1 CASRGSGWFSVDTQYF TGTGCCAGCAGAGGGAGCGGGTGGTTCAGTGTTGATACGCAGTATTTT
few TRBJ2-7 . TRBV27 CASSLVGRGPPYEQYF TGTGCCAGCAGTTTGGTGGGGCGCGGCCCTCCTTACGAGCAGTACTTC
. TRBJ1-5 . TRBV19 CASTRGVYSNQPQHF TGTGCCAGTACCCGGGGGGTTTATAGCAATCAGCCCCAGCATTTT
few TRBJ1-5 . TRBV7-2 CASSSWTGNQPQHF TGTGCCAGCAGCTCCTGGACGGGCAATCAGCCCCAGCATTTT
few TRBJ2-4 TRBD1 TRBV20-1 CSATGSAKNIQYF TGCAGTGCGACAGGGTCAGCCAAAAACATTCAGTACTTC
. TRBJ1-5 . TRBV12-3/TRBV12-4 CASNSGLSQPQHF TGTGCCAGCAACTCTGGGTTGAGTCAGCCCCAGCATTTT
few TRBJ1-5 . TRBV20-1 CSVKTRAGNYYQPQHF TGCAGTGTTAAAACCCGGGCTGGGAACTATTATCAGCCCCAGCATTTT
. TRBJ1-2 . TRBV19 CASSRQAQMNYGYTF TGTGCCAGTAGTAGACAGGCCCAGATGAACTATGGCTACACCTTC
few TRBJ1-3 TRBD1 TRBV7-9 CASSRLTTGYSGNTIYF TGTGCCAGCAGCCGACTTACGACAGGGTATTCTGGAAACACCATATATTTT
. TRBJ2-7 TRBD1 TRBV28 CASSSPYRDRRIYEQYF TGTGCCAGCAGTTCCCCGTACCGGGACAGGCGAATCTACGAGCAGTACTTC
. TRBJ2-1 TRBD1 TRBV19 CASSNLGDSEQFF TGTGCCAGTAGTAATCTGGGGGACAGTGAGCAGTTCTTC
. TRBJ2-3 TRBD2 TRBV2 CASRKASGGSYTQYF TGTGCCAGCAGAAAGGCTAGCGGGGGGTCTTATACGCAGTATTTT
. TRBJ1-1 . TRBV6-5 CASSYIMGDTEAFF TGTGCCAGCAGTTACATTATGGGGGACACTGAAGCTTTCTTT
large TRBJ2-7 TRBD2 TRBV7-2 CASSPMGLAGEEQYF TGTGCCAGCAGCCCCATGGGACTAGCGGGGGAAGAGCAGTACTTC
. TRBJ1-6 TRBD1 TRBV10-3 CATRQGASYNSPLHF TGTGCCACAAGACAGGGGGCTTCCTATAATTCACCCCTCCACTTT
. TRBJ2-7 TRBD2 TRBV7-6 CASSFTSGVYEQYF TGTGCCAGCAGCTTTACTAGCGGAGTCTACGAGCAGTACTTC
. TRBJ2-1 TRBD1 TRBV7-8 CASSLAGGAYNEQFF TGTGCCAGCAGCTTAGCAGGGGGCGCGTACAATGAGCAGTTCTTC
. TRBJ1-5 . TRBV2 CASRDSNQPQHF TGTGCCAGCCGGGACAGCAATCAGCCCCAGCATTTT
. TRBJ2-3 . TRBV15 CATSRTGLDTQYF TGTGCCACCAGCAGAACCGGACTGGATACGCAGTATTTT
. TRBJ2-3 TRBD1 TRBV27 CASSLWFPGQASTDTQYF TGTGCCAGCAGTTTATGGTTCCCCGGACAGGCAAGCACAGATACGCAGTATTTT
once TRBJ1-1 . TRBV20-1 CSAREEVYTEAFF TGCAGTGCTAGAGAAGAAGTATACACTGAAGCTTTCTTT
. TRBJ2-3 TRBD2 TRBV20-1 CSAQPRGGLAIDTQYF TGCAGTGCGCAGCCCCGGGGGGGACTAGCGATAGATACGCAGTATTTT
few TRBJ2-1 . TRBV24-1 CATSKAGRLTYNEQFF TGTGCCACCAGTAAGGCGGGCCGCCTTACCTACAATGAGCAGTTCTTC
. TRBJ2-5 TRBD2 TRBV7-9 CASSLEGLEKETQYF TGTGCCAGCAGCTTAGAGGGACTAGAGAAAGAGACCCAGTACTTC
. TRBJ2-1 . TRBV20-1 CSATTGAYNEQFF TGCAGTGCTACGACGGGGGCGTACAATGAGCAGTTCTTC
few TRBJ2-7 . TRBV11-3 CASSLRANYEQYF TGTGCCAGCAGCTTGAGGGCGAACTACGAGCAGTACTTC
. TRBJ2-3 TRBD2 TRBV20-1 CSATQREGRGGTDTQYF TGCAGTGCCACGCAAAGGGAGGGGCGGGGGGGCACAGATACGCAGTATTTT
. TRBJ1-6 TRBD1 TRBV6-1 CASTRTGRNSPLHF TGTGCCAGCACCAGGACAGGGAGGAATTCACCCCTCCACTTT
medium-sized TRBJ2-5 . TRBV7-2 CASSLVAAQETQYF TGTGCCAGCAGCTTAGTAGCAGCTCAAGAGACCCAGTACTTC
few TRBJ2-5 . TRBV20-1 CSARDTGKYKETQYF TGCAGTGCTAGAGATACCGGGAAATATAAAGAGACCCAGTACTTC
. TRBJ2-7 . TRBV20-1 CSAMGGGRSSYEQYF TGCAGTGCTATGGGGGGAGGCCGAAGCTCCTACGAGCAGTACTTC
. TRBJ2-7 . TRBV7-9 CASRAPNSYEQYF TGTGCCAGCCGGGCCCCTAACTCCTACGAGCAGTACTTC